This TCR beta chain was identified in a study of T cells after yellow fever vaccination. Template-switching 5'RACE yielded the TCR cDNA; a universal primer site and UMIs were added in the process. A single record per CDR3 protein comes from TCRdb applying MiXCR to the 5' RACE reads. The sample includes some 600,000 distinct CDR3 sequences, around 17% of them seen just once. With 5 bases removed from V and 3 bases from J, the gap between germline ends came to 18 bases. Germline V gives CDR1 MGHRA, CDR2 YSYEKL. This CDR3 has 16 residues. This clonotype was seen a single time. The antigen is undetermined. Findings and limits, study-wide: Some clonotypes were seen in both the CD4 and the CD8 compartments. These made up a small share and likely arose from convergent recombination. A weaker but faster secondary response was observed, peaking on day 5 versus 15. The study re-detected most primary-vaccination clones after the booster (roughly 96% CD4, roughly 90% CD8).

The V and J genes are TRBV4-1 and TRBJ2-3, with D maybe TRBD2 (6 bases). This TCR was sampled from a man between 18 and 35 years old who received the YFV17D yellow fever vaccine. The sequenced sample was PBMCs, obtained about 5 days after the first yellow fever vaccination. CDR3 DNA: TGCGCCAGCAGCGCGGGGCGGGCCTTGGGAACAGATACGCAGTATTTT. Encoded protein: CASSAGRALGTDTQYF.